This TCR beta chain was sequenced for a study of cytomegalovirus exposure and HLA in healthy donors. In germline, CDR1 is MNHNY, CDR2 SVGAGI (reference sequence). The V and J ends lost 8 bases and 2 bases respectively, with 10 bases between them. CDR3 size: 13 residues. Whole-study findings and limits: The TCR clusters that emerged in the first cohort tended, a later analysis found, to co-occur in the 110 or so validation repertoires.

Some clones are missing from TCRdb's copy, which holds only in-frame ones; the method was immunoSEQ multiplex PCR. The sample yields roughly 150,000 clones, 88% seen once. Regarding this clone: The target antigen is unknown.

The material sequenced was PBMCs. The clonotype originates from a man between 18 and 35 years old in good health and CMV-seronegative. The J gene is TRBJ2-1, the V gene TRBV6-6, with a weak D call TRBD2 (6 bases). CDR3 amino acids: CASRDLTYNEQFF. Here the CDR3 DNA reads TGTGCCAGCCGGGACTTAACCTACAATGAGCAGTTCTTC.